The 32 T cell receptor beta chains given below trace back to one sample, sequenced in a study of blood T cells in healthy people across ages. PCR was performed a second time for about 6 to 11 cycles using a sample-barcoded 5' primer and a J-beta primer mix. Each CDR3 protein is one row after TCRdb ran MiXCR on the 5' RACE reads. The repertoire holds roughly 1 million distinct CDR3 sequences, with roughly a quarter as singletons. The sample was also reused in another study, on T cells of mothers and their children.

Source material: blood. These TCRs come from a girl aged 2-10 years in good health.

The V call is TRBV6-5, the J call TRBJ2-2; the D is unclear. The CDR3 is 13 residues long. Trimming stripped 3 bases from V and 7 bases from J, with 9 bases between. The V gene's germline CDR1 is MNHEY and CDR2 SVGAGI. The CDR3 protein is CASSYRNLGELFF. CDR3 in DNA: TGTGCCAGCAGTTATCGGAATCTCGGGGAGCTGTTTTTT.

V gene TRBV5-1 combines with J gene TRBJ2-1, with 12 positions matching TRBD2. V dropped 2 bases and J dropped 0; count of bases not matched to a gene: 6. This CDR3 comprises 18 residues. Per the germline V gene, CDR1 is SGHRS and CDR2 is YFSETQ. The CDR3 is CASSLRLAGGSSYNEQFF. CDR3 bases: TGCGCCAGCAGCTTACGGCTAGCGGGGGGGAGCTCCTACAATGAGCAGTTCTTC.

This clonotype was observed a few times. V and J are TRBV4-3 and TRBJ2-7, with 8 bases that match TRBD2. CDR1 LGHNA and CDR2 YSLEER come from the germline V gene. The CDR3 runs to 16 residues. The ends lost 0 bases at V and 3 bases at J; junction bases unmatched: 7. CDR3 DNA sequence: TGCGCCAGCAGCCAAGATTGGGCTAGCGGGCTCTACGAGCAGTACTTC. Its protein is CASSQDWASGLYEQYF.

The V call is TRBV6-1, the J call TRBJ2-7; D gene uncertain. The CDR3 runs to 13 residues. Germline V gene data show CDR1 as MNHNS and CDR2 as SASEGT. The CDR3 loop reads CAAPSEHSYEQYF. CDR3 sequence (DNA): TGTGCAGCTCCCAGCGAGCACTCCTACGAGCAGTACTTC.

The chain employs TRBV4-1 and TRBJ2-7; the D gene is possibly TRBD2 (5 bases). Germline V lookup: CDR1 MGHRA, CDR2 YSYEKL. This CDR3 has 16 residues. Trimming pared 4 bases from V and 4 bases from J, leaving 20 bases between. CDR3 nucleotides: TGCGCCAGCAGCCCGGATGCGGACGGGGAACTTTACGAGCAGTACTTC. It codes for CASSPDADGELYEQYF.

This chain connects TRBV24-1 to TRBJ1-2; no firm D call. The CDR3 loop spans 14 amino acids. Germline assignment: CDR1 KGHDR and CDR2 SFDVKD. The ends were cut back, 0 bases at V and 6 bases at J, with 10 bases in the middle. For the CDR3, the DNA is TGTGCCACCAGTGATTTGAACCGGGAGGATGGCTACACCTTC. Its protein product is CATSDLNREDGYTF.

This clonotype has just a few counts. J is TRBJ1-2 and V is TRBV29-1; D is uncertain. Germline V CDR1 and CDR2: SQVTM, ANQGSEA. This CDR3 is built from 17 residues. V was trimmed by 4 bases and J by 1 base, leaving 22 bases between them. This chain's CDR3 is CSVVPSPLTIDNYGYTF. The CDR3 region has the DNA TGCAGCGTTGTTCCGTCCCCCCTTACTATTGATAACTATGGCTACACCTTC.

The chain links TRBV28 to TRBJ2-5; maybe TRBD1 (6 bases). The V and J ends lost 6 bases and 2 bases respectively, with 19 bases between them. Looked up from germline, CDR1 is MDHEN and CDR2 is SYDVKM. This CDR3 contains 16 residues. The CDR3: CASRLNLQGWQETQYF. The CDR3 nucleotides read TGTGCCAGCAGGCTGAACCTCCAGGGGTGGCAAGAGACCCAGTACTTC.

This clonotype was recorded at least ten times. The rearrangement links TRBV9 to TRBJ2-1; the D gene is possibly TRBD2 (6 bases). The CDR3 covers 15 residues. Germline CDR1 SGDLS, CDR2 YYNGEE. V lost 4 bases and J 4 bases, leaving 15 bases between the germline ends. CDR3 sequence reads: CASSPGGSGYNEQFF. The CDR3, as DNA: TGTGCCAGCAGCCCCGGGGGTAGCGGTTACAATGAGCAGTTCTTC.

This clonotype was detected a few times. The chain uses TRBV5-1 and TRBJ2-4; D remains unclear. The CDR3 is 11 residues long. V lost 1 base and J 14 bases, leaving 10 bases between the germline ends. Germline lookup yields CDR1 SGHRS and CDR2 YFSETQ. The CDR3 loop is CASSLRPSEYF. For the CDR3, the DNA is TGCGCCAGCAGCTTGAGGCCAAGCGAGTACTTC.

The V and J genes are TRBV25-1 and TRBJ1-2, with D possibly matching TRBD1 (5 bases). CDR1 and CDR2 from the germline V gene are MGHDK and SYGVNS. The CDR3 length is 11 residues. V gave up 10 bases and J gave up 4 bases, with 10 bases separating them. CDR3 nucleotides: TGTGCCATCCAGGGTACCTATGGCTACACCTTC. Protein product: CAIQGTYGYTF.

The V and J genes are TRBV12-3 or TRBV12-4 and TRBJ2-7, with TRBD2 identical over 9 bases. The junction had 13 bases not matched to a gene; V was cut back by 7 bases and J by 0 bases. This CDR3 spans 17 amino acids. As DNA, the CDR3 is TGTGCCAGCAATCCCTCGGGCGGGAGGGGCTACTCCTACGAGCAGTACTTC. This codes for CASNPSGGRGYSYEQYF.

The chain is built from TRBV20-1 and TRBJ2-1; 7 nucleotides align to TRBD2. Germline trimming cut 3 bases from V and 2 bases from J; bases unmatched to any gene: 4. Germline V CDR1 and CDR2: DFQATT, SNEGSKA (reference sequence). There are 14 residues in the CDR3. CDR3 nucleotides: TGCAGTGCTAGCACCGGGGGGACCTACAATGAGCAGTTCTTC. Amino acids: CSASTGGTYNEQFF.

The genes are TRBV7-2 and TRBJ2-3, with 13 positions matching TRBD2. The V and J ends lost 5 bases and 3 bases, in that order; junction bases with no gene match: 11. The CDR3 sequence is 18 residues long. The V gene's germline CDR1 is SGHTA and CDR2 FQGNSA. The CDR3 loop is CASSGGGLAGVPTDTQYF. CDR3 coding DNA: TGTGCCAGCAGCGGGGGTGGACTAGCGGGAGTGCCTACAGATACGCAGTATTTT.

J is TRBJ2-5 and V is TRBV4-2; the D gene is possibly TRBD2 (5 bases). The J call is doubtful: the DNA matches TRBJ2-1 better. The CDR3 runs 14 residues. Germline CDR1 is LGHNA and CDR2 is YNFKEQ. The CDR3 loop reads CASSQTGTRPKQFF. CDR3 DNA sequence: TGTGCCAGCAGCCAGACGGGAACACGCCCTAAGCAGTTCTTC.

This chain uses TRBV28 with TRBJ1-1; D possibly corresponds to TRBD1 (6 bases). Trimming took 7 bases from V and 5 from J, leaving 11 bases between them. CDR1 MDHEN and CDR2 SYDVKM come from the germline V gene. This CDR3 region has 12 residues. The CDR3, as DNA: TGTGCCAGCACAACCCAGGGGACTGAAGCTTTCTTT. The encoded protein is CASTTQGTEAFF.

This chain links TRBV29-1 with TRBJ2-1; 7 positions match TRBD1. This CDR3 region has 16 residues. Germline assignment: CDR1 SQVTM and CDR2 ANQGSEA. V lost 6 bases to trimming and J lost 0 bases; unmatched junction nucleotides: 11. CDR3: CSVRIDRENSYNEQFF. DNA for the CDR3: TGCAGCGTCCGAATTGACAGGGAGAACTCCTACAATGAGCAGTTCTTC.

In its sample, this clonotype was seen once. CDR3 amino acids: CSARVRSTGELFF. In DNA, the CDR3 is TGCAGTGCTAGAGTTAGGAGCACCGGGGAGCTGTTTTTT. V usage is TRBV20-1 and J usage is TRBJ2-2; D ambiguous. This CDR3 region has 13 residues. With 1 base removed from V and 4 bases from J, the gap between germline ends came to 7 bases. Germline V gene data show CDR1 as DFQATT and CDR2 as SNEGSKA (reference sequence).

The V gene is TRBV11-2, the J gene TRBJ1-5; D unresolved. V was clipped by 5 bases and J by 1 base, with 12 bases between them. CDR1 SGHAT and CDR2 FQNNGV come from the germline V gene. CDR3 length: 15 amino acids. The CDR3 nucleotides are TGTGCCAGCAGCCCGGACGGTTTGAGCAATCAGCCCCAGCATTTT. This sequence encodes CASSPDGLSNQPQHF. Full variable domain (outside the CDR3, taken from reference TRBV11-2 and TRBJ1-5): EAGVAQSPRYKIIEKRQSVAFWCNPISGHATLYWYQQILGQGPKLLIQFQNNGVVDDSQLPKDRFSAERLKGVDSTLKIQPAKLEDSAVYLCASSPDGLSNQPQHFGDGTRLSIL.

This clonotype has a count of ten or more. The chain joins TRBV20-1 to TRBJ1-2; no definite D call. Trimming removed 3 bases from V and 4 bases from J, with 6 bases in between. Germline V lookup: CDR1 DFQATT, CDR2 SNEGSKA (reference sequence). There are 11 residues in the CDR3. DNA of the CDR3: TGCAGTGCTAGGTGGTTCTATGGCTACACCTTC. It encodes CSARWFYGYTF.

CDR3 protein: CASSFDRGGGELFF. The CDR3 bases are TGTGCCAGCAGCTTTGATAGGGGCGGCGGGGAGCTGTTTTTT. The chain recombines TRBV6-2 or TRBV6-3 with TRBJ2-2; maybe TRBD1 (5 bases). V was clipped by 6 bases and J by 7 bases, with 15 bases between them. Germline V lookup: CDR1 MNHEY, CDR2 SVGEGT. The CDR3 runs 14 residues.

This clonotype was recorded a few times. The chain uses TRBV29-1 and TRBJ2-5, with D possibly TRBD1 on 5 matching bases. Germline V lookup: CDR1 SQVTM, CDR2 ANQGSEA. V lost 4 bases and J 3 bases, leaving 9 bases between the germline ends. The CDR3 is 12 residues long. CDR3 DNA sequence: TGCAGCGTTGTTGACAGCAAAGAGACCCAGTACTTC. Its translation: CSVVDSKETQYF. Full variable domain (remainder filled in from reference TRBV29-1 and TRBJ2-5): SAVISQKPSRDICQRGTSLTIQCQVDSQVTMMFWYRQQPGQSLTLIATANQGSEATYESGFVIDKFPISRPNLTFSTLTVSNMSPEDSSIYLCSVVDSKETQYFGPGTRLLVL.

Only a few counts were recorded for this clonotype. V and J are TRBV29-1 and TRBJ1-2; D ambiguous. The length of the CDR3 is 11 residues. V was pared by 3 bases and J by 7 bases, with 9 bases between. The germline gives CDR1 SQVTM, CDR2 ANQGSEA. CDR3 bases: TGCAGCGTTGAGCTCGGTAGTGGCTACACCTTC. This gives the protein CSVELGSGYTF.

The chain carries TRBV9 and TRBJ2-3; tentatively, D is TRBD2 (6 bases). Trimming shortened V by 3 bases and J by 4 bases, and 15 bases separated the two germline ends. The CDR3 has 15 amino acids. CDR1 is SGDLS, CDR2 YYNGEE, per germline. Written as DNA, the CDR3 is TGTGCCAGCAGCGGGAGATTCGGGGAGGCAGATACGCAGTATTTT. Residues: CASSGRFGEADTQYF.

This chain's CDR3 is CASSWVINEQFF. CDR3 DNA: TGTGCCAGCAGTTGGGTAATCAATGAGCAGTTCTTC. The chain uses TRBV6-5 and TRBJ2-1, with D uncertain. This CDR3 region has 12 residues. Germline CDR1 MNHEY, CDR2 SVGAGI. The V end was cut by 4 bases, the J end by 6 bases, with 7 bases between.

The sample holds many counts of this clonotype. The chain recombines TRBV7-6 with TRBJ2-5, with 8 bases matching TRBD1. Unmatched junction bases numbered 10, after V lost 3 bases and J lost 7 bases. Germline-derived CDR1 and CDR2 are SGHVS and FNYEAQ. CDR3 length equals 15 residues. CDR3 DNA: TGTGCCAGCAGCTTGGAGGACAGGGCCTCATGGACCCAGTACTTC. This codes for CASSLEDRASWTQYF.

This clonotype came up many times. CDR3 protein: CASSPTFRRQETQYF. The CDR3 bases are TGTGCCAGCAGCCCCACTTTCCGCCGGCAAGAGACCCAGTACTTC. V gene TRBV6-5 combines with J gene TRBJ2-5, with D unresolved. The germline gives CDR1 MNHEY, CDR2 SVGAGI. The length of the CDR3 is 15 residues. Trimming removed 6 bases at V and 2 bases at J, with 16 bases between.

This clonotype was observed a handful of times. J is TRBJ2-1 and V is TRBV7-8; D is possibly TRBD1 (5 bases). The DNA matches TRBJ2-7 better at its end, which makes the J call doubtful. Looked up from germline, CDR1 is SGHVS and CDR2 is FQNEAQ. The CDR3 spans 14 residues. CDR3: CASTHNRNSYEQYF. For the CDR3, the DNA is TGTGCCAGCACCCATAACAGGAACTCCTACGAGCAGTACTTC.

This chain's CDR3 is CASSFGEIGDIQYF. The CDR3 DNA follows: TGTGCCAGCAGTTTTGGCGAGATCGGGGACATTCAGTACTTC. The genes are TRBV12-3 or TRBV12-4 and TRBJ2-4; possibly TRBD2 for D (5 bases). V lost 3 bases, J lost 8 bases, and 14 bases lay in between. The CDR3 runs to 14 residues.

The chain recombines TRBV4-1 with TRBJ2-7, with 9 positions matching TRBD1. Germline values: CDR1 MGHRA, CDR2 YSYEKL. The trim removed 0 bases at V and 2 bases at J, leaving 5 bases unmatched. The CDR3 spans 16 residues. CDR3: CASSQDRTGETYEQYF. The CDR3 region has the DNA TGCGCCAGCAGCCAAGATAGGACAGGGGAGACCTACGAGCAGTACTTC.

Of note for this clonotype: Likely a read error: the CDR3 ends without its conserved phenylalanine or tryptophan. The chain carries TRBV11-2 and TRBJ2-2; unclear D gene. Trimming removed 3 bases from V and 6 bases from J, with 2 bases in between. The CDR3 has 11 amino acids. CDR1 SGHAT and CDR2 FQNNGV come from the germline V gene. CDR3 in DNA: TGTGCCAGCAGCTTTCCCGGGGAGCTGTTTTCT. Translated, it gives CASSFPGELFS.

The chain employs TRBV7-9 and TRBJ1-2; D not certain. CDR1 and CDR2 (germline): SEHNR, FQNEAQ (reference sequence). The V and J ends lost 1 base and 4 bases respectively, with 13 bases between them. The CDR3 totals 15 residues. In DNA, the CDR3 is TGTGCCAGCAGCTTAGGGGAGGGCCGGGGCTATGGCTACACCTTC. This gives the protein CASSLGEGRGYGYTF.